A single sample gave rise to the 29 T cell receptor beta chains below, sequenced in a study of OX40 agonist ivuxolimab in advanced cancers. The method was immunoSEQ multiplex PCR; TCRdb's version includes in-frame clones alone and lacks a portion of them. The table lists approximately 80,000 clones, around 90% of them singletons. The input for sequencing was CD4+ or CD8+ T cells sorted from blood, taken in a trial of the OX40 agonist ivuxolimab. These receptors came from an adult with an advanced solid tumor such as melanoma, head and neck, liver or kidney cancer.

The chain is built from TRBV10-3 and TRBJ1-2; D is uncertain. The length of the CDR3 is 13 residues. The germline V gene has CDR1 ENHRY and CDR2 SYGVKD. Trimming shortened V by 6 bases and J by 4 bases, and 12 bases separated the two germline ends. This CDR3 is CAIRAPGSYGYTF. The CDR3 bases are TGTGCCATCAGGGCCCCGGGGAGCTATGGCTACACCTTC.

The chain has TRBV29-1 and TRBJ1-2, with D possibly being TRBD1 (5 bases). The CDR3 is 15 residues long. CDR1 SQVTM and CDR2 ANQGSEA come from the germline V gene. The germline V and J ends were trimmed by 0 bases and 2 bases, with 13 bases remaining between them. The CDR3 is CSVEDRGRENYGYTF. The DNA of the CDR3 is TGCAGCGTTGAAGATCGGGGCAGGGAGAACTATGGCTACACCTTC.

The V and J genes are TRBV10-3 and TRBJ2-7; D remains ambiguous. V lost 9 bases to trimming and J lost 4 bases, with 10 bases between them. This CDR3 spans 11 amino acids. The germline V gene encodes CDR1 ENHRY and CDR2 SYGVKD. CDR3 bases: TGTGCCATATCGTTAAATTACGAGCAGTACTTC. It translates to CAISLNYEQYF.

The genes are TRBV5-5 and TRBJ2-7, with TRBD1 matching over 9 bases. The CDR3 consists of 14 residues. Germline CDR1 SGHKS, CDR2 YYEKEE (reference sequence). After removal of 3 bases from V and 2 bases from J, the junction contained 3 bases not matched to a gene. The DNA of the CDR3 is TGTGCCAGCAGCTACCGGGACAGGGCCTACGAGCAGTACTTC. Protein product: CASSYRDRAYEQYF.

The V call is TRBV2, the J call TRBJ1-3; no definite D call. The V end lost 6 bases, the J end lost 9 bases, and 15 bases lay between the germline ends. Germline lookup yields CDR1 SNHLY and CDR2 FYNNEI. CDR3 length: 13 amino acids. Here the CDR3 reads CASSQVGVGTIYF. In DNA form, the CDR3 reads TGTGCCAGCAGCCAGGTCGGGGTCGGCACCATATATTTT.

This clone has more than one count but fewer than ten. This chain uses TRBV5-1 with TRBJ2-7, with a possible D match to TRBD2 (5 bases). The V and J ends lost 4 bases and 4 bases respectively, with 9 bases between them. This CDR3 region has 12 residues. Germline loops: CDR1 SGHRS, CDR2 YFSETQ. Here the CDR3 reads CASSPLGYEQYF. In nucleotides, the CDR3 is TGCGCCAGCAGCCCACTAGGTTACGAGCAGTACTTC.

The rearrangement links TRBV9 to TRBJ2-1, with D perhaps TRBD2 (6 bases). The V end was cut by 0 bases, the J end by 3 bases, with 10 bases between. The germline V gene has CDR1 SGDLS and CDR2 YYNGEE. The CDR3 is made up of 15 amino acids. The CDR3 bases are TGTGCCAGCAGCGTAGGGGCTAGCGTCTACAATGAGCAGTTCTTC. The encoded protein is CASSVGASVYNEQFF.

This clone was seen only once. The chain uses TRBV11-3 and TRBJ1-2; D is ambiguous. The V gene lost 2 bases and the J gene lost 8 bases, with 18 bases spanning the gap. The length of the CDR3 is 15 residues. The germline V gene encodes CDR1 SGHNT and CDR2 YENEEA. This CDR3 reads CASSLSSVHIGGYTF. Here the CDR3 DNA reads TGTGCCAGCAGCTTAAGTAGTGTCCATATAGGCGGCTACACCTTC.

The J gene is TRBJ2-5, the V gene TRBV6-1, with TRBD1 as a possible D gene (5 bases). The germline gives CDR1 MNHNS, CDR2 SASEGT. The CDR3 is 13 residues long. The V and J ends lost 6 bases and 0 bases respectively, with 8 bases between them. The CDR3 region has the DNA TGTGCCAGCAGAAGGACAAACCAAGAGACCCAGTACTTC. Protein sequence: CASRRTNQETQYF.

The rearrangement joins TRBV6-1 to TRBJ2-7; 8 bases map to TRBD1. V lost 8 bases, J lost 4 bases, and 13 bases stayed unmatched. The germline V gene encodes CDR1 MNHNS and CDR2 SASEGT. There are 15 residues in the CDR3. The CDR3: CASSRRGQDVYEQYF. CDR3 bases: TGTGCCAGCTCGAGGCGGGGACAGGATGTTTACGAGCAGTACTTC.

The chain couples TRBV4-1 to TRBJ1-3; 8 bases line up with TRBD1. With 0 bases clipped from V and 2 bases from J, the junction kept 3 bases outside the gene matches. The germline CDR1 and CDR2 sequences are MGHRA and YSYEKL. The CDR3 is 16 residues long. The CDR3 reads CASSQDRTGPGNTIYF. DNA for the CDR3: TGCGCCAGCAGCCAAGACCGGACAGGGCCTGGAAACACCATATATTTT.

The rearrangement links TRBV27 to TRBJ2-7; D is uncertain. V lost 3 bases, J lost 0 bases, and 6 bases lay in between. Germline V gene data show CDR1 as MNHEY and CDR2 as SMNVEV (reference sequence). The CDR3 is made up of 13 amino acids. CDR3 sequence (DNA): TGTGCCAGCAGTTTTCTGGACTCCTACGAGCAGTACTTC. As protein: CASSFLDSYEQYF.

The V and J genes are TRBV7-2 and TRBJ2-3, with D possibly TRBD2 on 5 matching bases. The CDR3 has 13 amino acids. Germline CDR1 reads SGHTA; CDR2 reads FQGNSA. Trimming removed 4 bases from V and 8 bases from J, with 13 bases in between. CDR3 loop: CASSSTRGSTQYF. For the CDR3, the DNA is TGTGCCAGCAGCTCAACGCGAGGGTCTACGCAGTATTTT.

The chain is built from TRBV4-2 and TRBJ2-3, with a possible D match to TRBD2 (5 bases). CDR3 length: 16 amino acids. The germline gives CDR1 LGHNA, CDR2 YNFKEQ. V was cut by 1 base and J by 5 bases, with 16 bases left in between. The CDR3 DNA reads TGTGCCAGCAGCCAAGCTTCCGGGGTTCCGGTAGATACGCAGTATTTT. Translated: CASSQASGVPVDTQYF.

The rearrangement links TRBV19 to TRBJ2-1, with D tentatively TRBD1 or TRBD2 (5 bases each). Germline-derived CDR1 and CDR2 are LNHDA and SQIVND (reference sequence). This CDR3 region has 15 residues. The V gene lost 3 bases and the J gene lost 7 bases, with 16 bases spanning the gap. The CDR3 loop is CASSIPGLGENEQFF. The DNA of the CDR3 is TGTGCCAGTAGTATTCCGGGGTTGGGGGAGAATGAGCAGTTCTTC.

J is TRBJ2-3 and V is TRBV5-1; D perhaps matches TRBD2 (5 bases). V shed 7 bases and J shed 0 bases, with 12 bases lying between them. Germline lookup yields CDR1 SGHRS and CDR2 YFSETQ. CDR3 size: 14 residues. CDR3 amino acids: CASRGQSSTDTQYF. Written as DNA, the CDR3 is TGCGCCAGCCGAGGGCAGTCTAGCACAGATACGCAGTATTTT. Full variable domain (missing parts from reference TRBV5-1 and TRBJ2-3): KAGVTQTPRYLIKTRGQQVTLSCSPISGHRSVSWYQQTPGQGLQFLFEYFSETQRNKGNFPGRFSGRQFSNSRSEMNVSTLELGDSALYLCASRGQSSTDTQYFGPGTRLTVL.

This clone was counted a few times. The chain links TRBV6-5 to TRBJ1-1, with D possibly matching TRBD1 (5 bases). Trimming cost V 5 bases and J 1 base, with 11 bases left between them. The V gene's germline CDR1 is MNHEY and CDR2 SVGAGI. CDR3 size: 14 residues. For the CDR3, the DNA is TGTGCCAGCAGTCACCTCGACAGGAACACTGAAGCTTTCTTT. Protein sequence: CASSHLDRNTEAFF.

The chain joins TRBV6-6 to TRBJ2-7; unclear D gene. The CDR3 covers 11 residues. V lost 8 bases, J lost 3 bases, and 8 bases lay in between. Per the germline V gene, CDR1 is MNHNY and CDR2 is SVGAGI (reference sequence). The CDR3 loop reads CASSNSYEQYF. CDR3 nucleotide sequence: TGTGCCAGCTCAAACAGCTACGAGCAGTACTTC.

The chain links TRBV7-9 to TRBJ2-7; D gene ambiguous. The CDR3 spans 15 residues. Trimming took 5 bases from V and 3 from J, leaving 17 bases between them. Germline CDR1 is SEHNR and CDR2 is FQNEAQ (reference sequence). The CDR3 coding sequence is TGTGCCAGCAGCGCCGACGGGCAGAACCGCTACGAGCAGTACTTC. Its protein is CASSADGQNRYEQYF.

Points on this clone: The junction differs from germline at one of its ends, possibly a read error. The DNA of the CDR3 is TGCGCCAGCAGCTGGGGATTTAGAGGCGCGAACACCAGGGAGCTGTTTTTT. Residues: CASSWGFRGANTRELFF. The rearrangement joins TRBV5-1 to TRBJ2-2; D gene ambiguous. CDR3 size: 17 residues. Germline V gene lookup returns CDR1 SGHRS and CDR2 YFSETQ.

The V gene is TRBV5-3, the J gene TRBJ2-1; D possibly corresponds to TRBD2 (5 bases). TRBV5-3 is sorted into the ORF group, with uncertain function. V was clipped by 0 bases and J by 8 bases, with 12 bases between them. This CDR3 is built from 14 residues. Here the CDR3 reads CARSLEGSVDEQFF. The CDR3 DNA is TGTGCCAGAAGCTTGGAAGGTAGCGTTGATGAGCAGTTCTTC.

This chain connects TRBV6-5 to TRBJ2-2; D unresolved. Looked up from germline, CDR1 is MNHEY and CDR2 is SVGAGI. V dropped 11 bases and J dropped 1 base, with 8 bases sitting between them. The CDR3 runs to 12 residues. The DNA for the CDR3 is TGTGCCGCAACAGAGAACACCGGGGAGCTGTTTTTT. Translating gives CAATENTGELFF.

This clone has just one count. This chain connects TRBV7-2 to TRBJ2-5, with 14 bases fitting TRBD2. The length of the CDR3 is 18 residues. Trimming took 0 bases from V and 5 from J; bases not matched to a gene: 8. Germline lookup yields CDR1 SGHTA and CDR2 FQGNSA. This chain's CDR3 is CASSLARLAGGPRETQYF. The CDR3 nucleotides are TGTGCCAGCAGCTTAGCGCGACTAGCGGGGGGGCCGAGGGAGACCCAGTACTTC.

This clone was seen only once. This chain links TRBV19 with TRBJ2-7; D assignment may be TRBD1 or TRBD2 (6 bases each). V was shortened by 4 bases and J by 4 bases, with 17 bases between the two germline ends. Germline V CDR1 and CDR2: LNHDA, SQIVND (reference sequence). The CDR3 contains 15 residues. CDR3 coding DNA: TGTGCCAGTAGTAAATTAGCGGACAGTAGGTACGAGCAGTACTTC. Translating gives CASSKLADSRYEQYF.

This chain joins TRBV5-4 and TRBJ2-1; TRBD2 matches 11 bases. Germline loops: CDR1 SGHNT, CDR2 YYREEE (reference sequence). The CDR3 contains 15 residues. The V gene end was trimmed by 0 bases and the J gene end by 6 bases; junction bases not matched to a gene: 2. The CDR3 loop reads CASSLAGLAGNEQFF. The CDR3 DNA follows: TGTGCCAGCAGCTTGGCTGGACTAGCGGGCAATGAGCAGTTCTTC.

The V call is TRBV18, the J call TRBJ2-6; TRBD2 might be the D (6 bases). The CDR3 loop spans 15 amino acids. The ends were cut back, 9 bases at V and 0 bases at J, with 12 bases in the middle. Per the germline V gene, CDR1 is KGHSH and CDR2 is LQKENI. Here the CDR3 reads CASSSVSSGANVLTF. DNA of the CDR3: TGTGCCAGTTCTAGCGTATCCTCTGGGGCCAACGTCCTGACTTTC.

This clone was detected only once. This chain connects TRBV11-3 to TRBJ2-1; D unresolved. The CDR3 spans 13 residues. Germline CDR1 is SGHNT and CDR2 is YENEEA. V lost 0 bases and J 9 bases, leaving 9 bases between the germline ends. CDR3 nucleotide sequence: TGTGCCAGCAGCTTAGAAGTTTCTGGTGAGCAGTTCTTC. It specifies CASSLEVSGEQFF. The full variable domain, rest sourced from reference TRBV11-3 and TRBJ2-1, is EAGVVQSPRYKIIEKKQPVAFWCNPISGHNTLYWYLQNLGQGPELLIRYENEEAVDDSQLPKDRFSAERLKGVDSTLKIQPAELGDSAVYLCASSLEVSGEQFFGPGTRLTVL.

This chain joins TRBV11-2 and TRBJ1-4, with TRBD1 as a possible D gene (5 bases). CDR3 length: 15 residues. V was pared by 0 bases and J by 5 bases, with 10 bases between. The germline V gene encodes CDR1 SGHAT and CDR2 FQNNGV. DNA of the CDR3: TGTGCCAGCAGCTTAGATCGAGGGGAAAATGAAAAACTGTTTTTT. Protein product: CASSLDRGENEKLFF. Full variable domain (remainder filled in from reference TRBV11-2 and TRBJ1-4): EAGVAQSPRYKIIEKRQSVAFWCNPISGHATLYWYQQILGQGPKLLIQFQNNGVVDDSQLPKDRFSAERLKGVDSTLKIQPAKLEDSAVYLCASSLDRGENEKLFFGSGTQLSVL.

The rearrangement joins TRBV27 to TRBJ1-2; maybe TRBD1 (6 bases). V shed 5 bases and J shed 6 bases, with 22 bases lying between them. Germline loops: CDR1 MNHEY, CDR2 SMNVEV (reference sequence). The length of the CDR3 is 16 residues. The CDR3 region is CASSPLKLTGGDGYTF. CDR3 bases: TGTGCCAGCAGTCCACTAAAATTGACAGGAGGGGATGGCTACACCTTC.